This T cell receptor (beta chain) was identified during a study of blood T cell repertoires in COVID-19 (dated by TCRdb to between 2020 and 2021). In terms of the full investigation: The collaborator samples originated in the United States, Italy and Spain and spanned the acute and convalescent phases of COVID-19. The prospective study material was composed of cDNA or gDNA derived from T cells, B-cell-depleted T cells, or PBMCs. Subjects who had been exposed to COVID-19, were actively infected with it, or had recovered from it provided the deeply sampled blood TCRbeta repertoires that made up the dataset. The repertoires were made available in a free public database intended to serve as a resource for research on the immune response to SARS-CoV-2. Samples came from the ongoing ImmuneRACE study (first 160 participants) plus 1,254 subjects from 6 global collaborators. A de-identified subject ID, COVID-19 status, age in years and sex were almost always included in the sample metadata. HLA class I and class II types, where available, came from metadata supplied by the sample provider rather than from assay-based typing.

Worth noting for this clone: There is no known antigen for this receptor. Base qualities were left out, and no much larger clone turns up one base away.

General study outcomes and caveats: Clinical and demographic metadata were provided uncurated, with the amount varying by source and participant.

Each collaborating institution followed its own protocols to collect whole blood in K2EDTA tubes. For TCRbeta analysis, collaborators shipped samples in one of three forms: frozen whole blood, isolated PBMCs, or DNA extracted from either of those sample types. TCRbeta CDR3 regions were amplified from genomic DNA by means of the immunoSEQ Assay, a bias-controlled multiplex PCR. Under the source paper's analysis protocol: The number of nucleated cells in each sample was estimated from the amplification of reference gene primers within the assay. Sequence reads were collapsed and filtered to measure the absolute abundance of every unique TCRbeta CDR3 rearrangement. For each sample, productive Simpson clonality was calculated by taking the square root of Simpson's diversity index across productive rearrangements. Held by TCRdb, this immuneACCESS table contains in-frame sequences only and omits some clones. Under half of the omission traces to an unresolved V gene where checked; the cause of the rest is unknown. The V and J calls and clone size were taken over from that table, and D and trimming were inferred from the DNA. Present in this sample are 85,000 to 120,000 clones, 84% of which were seen just once. The ten largest clonotypes hold roughly 13% of the sample.

V lost 0 bases and J lost 3 bases, and the count of bases not matched to a germline gene is 6. CDR1 is given as SGHDT and CDR2 as YYEEEE, both from the germline V gene. The CDR3 measures 16 amino acids from cysteine to phenylalanine. Solely the CDR3 DNA is kept, with 48 bases framed from the first base. This sequence was found in a woman in her sixties with acute or convalescent COVID-19. What was sequenced was peripheral blood. Recombination joined TRBV5-6 with TRBJ2-3, with 8 bases matching TRBD2. The DNA is as follows: TGTGCCAGCAGCTTGGTTTCGGGGGGGCTTACAGATACGCAGTATTTT. The resulting protein is CASSLVSGGLTDTQYF. The CDR3 plus the reference TRBV5-6 and TRBJ2-3 genes for the other parts give the full variable domain: DAGVTQSPTHLIKTRGQQVTLRCSPKSGHDTVSWYQQALGQGPQFIFQYYEEEERQRGNFPDRFSGHQFPNYSSELNVNALLLGDSALYLCASSLVSGGLTDTQYFGPGTRLTVL.